This T cell receptor beta chain was profiled in a study of cytomegalovirus exposure and HLA in healthy donors. About the research overall: Roughly 180 million T cells yielded 100 million or so unique TCR beta sequences in earlier analysis. General study results and limits: According to a later analysis, most TCR beta chains associated with CMV appeared HLA-restricted. Another analysis was done later, and it associated roughly 15,000 TCR beta sequences with HLA alleles at 0.05 false discovery rate.

Of note for this clone: Its antigen is currently unknown.

Both 60 Vbeta primers and 13 Jbeta primers went into the PCR. Sequenced by immunoSEQ multiplex PCR; TCRdb stores in-frame clones only, minus some. The sample has around 130,000 clones. The sample was PBMCs. This clonotype was obtained from an older woman in good health and CMV-seronegative.

The CDR3 DNA follows: TGTGCCAGCAGTCGCAAATCCAGGGGGGTGTACACTGAAGCTTTCTTT. Its translation is CASSRKSRGVYTEAFF. V usage is TRBV5-4 and J usage is TRBJ1-1; 7 bases are a match to TRBD1. Germline CDR1 is SGHNT and CDR2 is YYREEE (reference sequence). J was trimmed by 3 bases and V by 5 bases; bases with no gene match: 13. CDR3 length equals 16 residues.